This TCR beta chain was found in a study of T-cell memory formation after mild COVID-19. Study at large: Each donor largely had its own TCR clusters. Points from the study as a whole: Whether day 37 second-wave clones are SARS-CoV-2-specific was not confirmed. Pre-infection memory harbored some responding clones, suggesting cross-reactive memory joined.

TCRdb reprocessed the 5' RACE reads with MiXCR, giving one entry per CDR3 protein. The sample shows approximately 450,000 distinct CDR3 sequences, about 20% of them seen only once. Concerning this clonotype: Its target is not known.

The CDR3 is 14 amino acids. Looked up from germline, CDR1 is ENHRY and CDR2 is SYGVKD. The junction had 11 bases not matched to a gene; V was cut back by 8 bases and J by 5 bases. This TCR was sampled from an adult woman who had mild COVID-19 (a few samples of this study predate the infection). Cell type and time point are not known. The J gene is TRBJ1-1, the V gene TRBV10-3; 7 nucleotides agree with TRBD1. The specimen was PBMCs or a T cell subset sorted from them (not recorded which). DNA of the CDR3: TGTGCCATCTCAGCGGCAGGGGGTGATACTGAAGCTTTCTTT. It encodes CAISAAGGDTEAFF.